This TCR beta chain was retrieved from a study of blood T cells in healthy people across ages. Study-wide results and limits: Percentage of naive T cells showed a strong correlation with TCR beta diversity. Both naive CD4+ cell counts and diversity were greater in long-lived donors than in aged donors.

This clonotype was counted a few times. As yet, its antigen is unknown. It was with a sample-barcoded 5' primer and a J-beta primer mix that a second PCR of about 7 to 12 cycles was run. Unique molecular identifiers of 12 random nucleotides labeled each cDNA. In TCRdb, the 5' RACE reads were re-called with MiXCR into one record per CDR3 protein. Of 1.8 million or so distinct CDR3 sequences listed, roughly two fifths were seen once; the top ten hold more than 20%. The sequence came from a human donor in good health. The specimen was blood.

CDR3 amino acids: CSVGHPYEQYF. The CDR3 DNA follows: TGCAGCGTTGGGCACCCCTACGAGCAGTACTTC. The chain recombines TRBV29-1 with TRBJ2-7; the D is unclear. CDR3 size: 11 residues. V was trimmed by 4 bases and J by 2 bases, leaving 6 bases between them. Germline loops: CDR1 SQVTM, CDR2 ANQGSEA.